This T cell receptor (beta chain) derives from a study of shared clonotypes between healthy human individuals. This CDR3 spans 15 amino acids. The trim removed 0 bases at V and 1 base at J, leaving 0 bases unmatched. Germline V gene sequence: CDR1 SGHRS, CDR2 YFSETQ. Method: immunoSEQ multiplex PCR; TCRdb's copy keeps in-frame clones and lacks some. Altogether 470,000 or so clones are present, around four fifths being singletons, with the ten largest covering more than 10%. Some 92 million PBMCs per unsorted sample were used for genomic DNA. The specimen was PBMCs. This chain connects TRBV5-1 to TRBJ2-3; 9 bases are shared with TRBD2. This TCR was recovered from a woman aged 40 to 55 in good health. Some clones in this sample may be carry-over from other donors' samples. The CDR3 DNA is TGCGCCAGCAGCTTGGCTAGCGGGGGCACAGATACGCAGTATTTT. It yields the protein CASSLASGGTDTQYF. The full variable domain, its missing parts supplied by reference TRBV5-1 and TRBJ2-3, is KAGVTQTPRYLIKTRGQQVTLSCSPISGHRSVSWYQQTPGQGLQFLFEYFSETQRNKGNFPGRFSGRQFSNSRSEMNVSTLELGDSALYLCASSLASGGTDTQYFGPGTRLTVL.